This T cell receptor (beta chain) was obtained from a study of cytomegalovirus exposure and HLA in healthy donors. Each donor's status was that of a healthy bone marrow donor. To note about this clone: Its target is unknown.

Germline CDR1 SGHNT, CDR2 YYREEE (reference sequence). The CDR3 covers 12 residues. Trimming took 5 bases from V and 4 from J, leaving 9 bases between them. Study results and caveats: Later work found most CMV-associated TCR beta chains apparently HLA-restricted.

A multiplex PCR was run with 60 Vbeta primers and 13 Jbeta primers. Clones were sequenced by immunoSEQ multiplex PCR, and TCRdb holds only the in-frame ones, with some missing. The sample holds 150,000 to 200,000 clones; around 83% are singletons and the top ten take 0.95% to 1.4%. The sample taken for sequencing was PBMCs. The V gene is TRBV5-4, the J gene TRBJ1-2; possibly TRBD1 for D (6 bases). This TCR derives from a woman aged 40 to 50 in good health and CMV-seronegative. This CDR3 is CASRTGIYGYTF. The DNA for the CDR3 is TGTGCCAGCAGGACAGGAATCTATGGCTACACCTTC. The full variable domain, its missing parts supplied by reference TRBV5-4 and TRBJ1-2, is ETGVTQSPTHLIKTRGQQVTLRCSSQSGHNTVSWYQQALGQGPQFIFQYYREEENGRGNFPPRFSGLQFPNYSSELNVNALELDDSALYLCASRTGIYGYTFGSGTRLTVV.